The rows below give T cell receptor beta chains drawn from one sample of a study of cytomegalovirus exposure and HLA in healthy donors. Generated by immunoSEQ multiplex PCR, the TCRdb table keeps only in-frame clones and is missing some. The sample has about 78,000 clones, roughly 63% seen once. Sequenced material: PBMCs. The receptors originated from a man aged 25 to 40 in good health and CMV-seropositive. CDR3s include the opening cysteine and the closing phenylalanine or tryptophan. Each record gives: clone size, V gene, J gene, CDR3 protein. Rows give clone size only sometimes, using once, few, many, or a class for an expanded clone.

few	TRBV15	TRBJ1-2	CATSRVGGYGYTF
-	TRBV7-3	TRBJ2-7	CASSAEGTGPREQYF
-	TRBV4-2	TRBJ2-1	CASSQGPREGQNEQFF
-	TRBV11-3	TRBJ2-5	CASSPDRGETQYF
-	TRBV11-2	TRBJ2-7	CASSSGLLLTYEQYF
-	TRBV11-2	TRBJ1-4	CASSLMTGKNEKLFF
-	TRBV18	TRBJ1-1	CASSPGQGSMSTEAFF
-	TRBV10-3	TRBJ1-1	CAISESGSRGTNTEAFF
-	TRBV30	TRBJ2-4	CAWSVIWEGKNIQYF
-	TRBV6-6	TRBJ1-3	CASSYQDSSGNTIYF
few	TRBV5-6	TRBJ2-6	CASSLTGAGANVLTF
-	TRBV27	TRBJ1-6	CASSLSGDRVNSPLHF
-	TRBV11-2	TRBJ1-1	CASSLDLTAGVNTEAFF
medium-sized	TRBV13	TRBJ2-5	CASSPSGWEETQYF
-	TRBV29-1	TRBJ2-1	CSAPRGLNEQFF
-	TRBV7-8	TRBJ2-5	CASRKQLAEETQYF
-	TRBV7-8	TRBJ2-3	CASSLGLARQDTQYF
-	TRBV15	TRBJ1-4	CATSREGRSIEKLFF
few	TRBV4-2	TRBJ2-2	CASSQDRGGGGAGELFF
few	TRBV5-6	TRBJ2-7	CASSPTPSYEQYF
once	TRBV11-2	TRBJ2-5	CASSLGSGKETQYF
few	TRBV10-3	TRBJ2-7	CAISESGNRPYEQYF
-	TRBV11-2	TRBJ2-5	CASSASSGEQETQYF
-	TRBV19	TRBJ1-5	CASSIGRGRTSNQPQHF
-	TRBV27	TRBJ1-1	CASSWLTRSAHSTENTEAFF
-	TRBV14	TRBJ1-1	CASSQRWGQGSDTEAFF
once	TRBV11-2	TRBJ2-5	CASSLRETQYF